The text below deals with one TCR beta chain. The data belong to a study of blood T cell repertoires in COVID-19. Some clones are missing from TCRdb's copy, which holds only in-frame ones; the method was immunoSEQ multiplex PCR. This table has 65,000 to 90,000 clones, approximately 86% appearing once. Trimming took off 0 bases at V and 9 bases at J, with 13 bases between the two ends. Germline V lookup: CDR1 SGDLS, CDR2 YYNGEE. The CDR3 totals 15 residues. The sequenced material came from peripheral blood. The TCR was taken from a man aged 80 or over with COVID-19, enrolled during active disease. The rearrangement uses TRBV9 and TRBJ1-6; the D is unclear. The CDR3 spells CASSVVTSLGSPLHF. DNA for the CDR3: TGTGCCAGCAGCGTAGTAACTTCCCTCGGTTCACCCCTCCACTTT.